The entry below gives a single T cell receptor beta chain sequence along with its context. These data belong to a study of T cell clones after liver transplantation. The overall study: Samples came from ITN030ST, which attempted immunosuppression withdrawal within 2 years of liver transplantation. Tolerance: complete withdrawal held at least one year, liver enzymes staying within twice normal. Pre-transplant mixed lymphocyte reactions yielded third-party-reactive TCRbeta sequences as comparators for graft-donor-reactive sequences. Three of the eight recipients were HCV-positive; the rest had non-autoimmune, non-viral transplant indications.

Between the trimmed V and J ends, which lost 3 bases and 0 bases, there was a span of 7 bases. The CDR3 runs to 14 residues. Per the germline V gene, CDR1 is MNHEY and CDR2 is SMNVEV (reference sequence). The protocol was immunoSEQ multiplex PCR, while the TCRdb copy is restricted to in-frame clones and leaves out a portion. The table lists 99,000 or so clones, roughly four fifths of them singletons. The V call is TRBV27, the J call TRBJ2-3; no clear D. The sample here was CD4+ T cells from blood, taken before liver transplant. This TCR derives from a human donor who received a liver transplant. CDR3 loop: CASSLTRSTDTQYF. The CDR3 nucleotides are TGTGCCAGCAGTTTGACAAGGAGCACAGATACGCAGTATTTT.